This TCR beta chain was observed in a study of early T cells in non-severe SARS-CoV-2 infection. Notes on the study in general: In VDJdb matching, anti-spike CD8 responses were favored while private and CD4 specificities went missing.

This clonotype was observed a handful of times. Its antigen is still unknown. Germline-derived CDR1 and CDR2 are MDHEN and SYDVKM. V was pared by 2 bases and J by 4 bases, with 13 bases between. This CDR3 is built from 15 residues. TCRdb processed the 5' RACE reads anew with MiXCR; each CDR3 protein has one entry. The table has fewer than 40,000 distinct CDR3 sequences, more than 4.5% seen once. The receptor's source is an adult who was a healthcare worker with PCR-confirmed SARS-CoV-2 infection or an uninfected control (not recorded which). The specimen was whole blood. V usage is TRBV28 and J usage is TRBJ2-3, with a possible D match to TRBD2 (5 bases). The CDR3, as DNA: TGTGCCAGCAGTTTACGGGGTGCTGGGGCAGATACGCAGTATTTT. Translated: CASSLRGAGADTQYF.